These 5 T cell receptor beta chains originate from one sample sequenced in a study of cytomegalovirus exposure and HLA in healthy donors. 60 Vbeta and 13 Jbeta primers were used in PCR. Assay used: immunoSEQ multiplex PCR; TCRdb lists only in-frame clones, some missing. The sample has 120,000 or so clones, 8.5% to 9% seen once. The sequencing input was PBMCs. Every receptor here comes from a middle-aged woman in good health and CMV-seropositive.

This clone has a handful of counts. The V call is TRBV29-1, the J call TRBJ1-2, with 7 bases that match TRBD1. Germline V gene data show CDR1 as SQVTM and CDR2 as ANQGSEA. V shed 7 bases, J shed 1 base, and the junction held 6 bases outside the gene matches. The CDR3 runs 13 residues. The CDR3 is CSGAGTDNYGYTF. CDR3 DNA sequence: TGCAGCGGTGCCGGGACAGATAACTATGGCTACACCTTC.

The chain is built from TRBV30 and TRBJ2-7; perhaps TRBD2 as D (6 bases). Germline V lookup: CDR1 GTSNPN, CDR2 SVGIG (reference sequence). The CDR3 has 13 residues. Trimming took 0 bases from V and 3 from J, leaving 9 bases between them. CDR3 residues: CAWSVVGGYEQYF. The CDR3 nucleotides read TGTGCCTGGAGTGTGGTGGGGGGCTACGAGCAGTACTTC.

This clone was picked up a small number of times. The chain links TRBV2 to TRBJ2-7; D is undetermined. CDR3 size: 12 residues. Germline loops: CDR1 SNHLY, CDR2 FYNNEI. Trimming left V 1 base short and J 3 bases short, with 4 bases between. CDR3 loop: CASSEELYEQYF. For the CDR3, the DNA is TGTGCCAGCAGTGAAGAGCTCTACGAGCAGTACTTC.

This chain joins TRBV9 and TRBJ1-1, with D possibly being TRBD1 (5 bases). The CDR3 sequence is 16 residues long. Germline values: CDR1 SGDLS, CDR2 YYNGEE. Trimming took 0 bases from V and 0 from J, leaving 12 bases between them. The CDR3 DNA sequence: TGTGCCAGCAGCGTAGGCGCTGGACAACTGAACACTGAAGCTTTCTTT. As protein: CASSVGAGQLNTEAFF.

This clone appeared a few times. The V call is TRBV7-6, the J call TRBJ1-5; weak D call: TRBD1 (6 bases). The CDR3 sequence is 14 residues long. V was clipped by 1 base and J by 6 bases, with 10 bases between them. Germline V CDR1 and CDR2: SGHVS, FNYEAQ. The CDR3 loop is CASSLVQGSQPQHF. CDR3 in DNA: TGTGCCAGCAGCTTAGTACAGGGAAGTCAGCCCCAGCATTTT. Full variable domain (outside the CDR3, taken from reference TRBV7-6 and TRBJ1-5): GAGVSQSPRYKVTKRGQDVALRCDPISGHVSLYWYRQALGQGPEFLTYFNYEAQQDKSGLPNDRFSAERPEGSISTLTIQRTEQRDSAMYRCASSLVQGSQPQHFGDGTRLSIL.